This entry features one T cell receptor (beta chain) sequence. The antigen is undetermined. The ends lost 3 bases at V and 5 bases at J; junction bases unmatched: 5. The CDR3 extends over 15 amino acids. Germline V lookup: CDR1 KGHSY, CDR2 FQNENV. PCR was performed using 60 Vbeta and 13 Jbeta primers. The protocol was immunoSEQ multiplex PCR, while the TCRdb copy is restricted to in-frame clones and leaves out a portion. The sample yields under 150,000 clones, about 70% seen once. This sample is part of a study of cytomegalovirus exposure and HLA in healthy donors. Findings and limits, study-wide: A later analysis reportedly identified an Asian-associated ancestry cluster as carrying fewer N-insertions than the approximately 640-donor mean. A prior analysis recorded that most TCR beta V segments were productive about 87% or about 30% of the time.

The source material was PBMCs. This receptor was identified in a man aged 60 to 75 in good health and CMV-seronegative. The V and J genes are TRBV16 and TRBJ2-3; 10 nucleotides line up with TRBD1. CDR3 bases: TGTGCCAGCAGCCAGGATGGACAGGGGGAAGATACGCAGTATTTT. Protein product: CASSQDGQGEDTQYF.